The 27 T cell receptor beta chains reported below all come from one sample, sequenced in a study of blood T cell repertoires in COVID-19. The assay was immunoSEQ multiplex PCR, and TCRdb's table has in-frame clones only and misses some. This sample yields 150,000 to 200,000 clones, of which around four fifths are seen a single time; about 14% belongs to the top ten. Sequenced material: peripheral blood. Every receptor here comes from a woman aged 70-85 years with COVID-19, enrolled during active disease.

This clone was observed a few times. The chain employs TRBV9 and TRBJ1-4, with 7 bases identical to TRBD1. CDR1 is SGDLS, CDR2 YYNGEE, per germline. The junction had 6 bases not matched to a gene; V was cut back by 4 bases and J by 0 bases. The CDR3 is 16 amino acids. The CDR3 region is CASSLAGQATNEKLFF. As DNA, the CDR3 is TGTGCCAGCAGCCTCGCTGGACAGGCAACTAATGAAAAACTGTTTTTT. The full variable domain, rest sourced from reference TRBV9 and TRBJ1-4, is DSGVTQTPKHLITATGQRVTLRCSPRSGDLSVYWYQQSLDQGLQFLIQYYNGEERAKGNILERFSAQQFPDLHSELNLSSLELGDSALYFCASSLAGQATNEKLFFGSGTQLSVL.

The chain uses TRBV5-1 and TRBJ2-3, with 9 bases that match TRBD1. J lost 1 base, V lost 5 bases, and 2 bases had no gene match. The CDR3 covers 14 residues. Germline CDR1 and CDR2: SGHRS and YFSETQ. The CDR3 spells CASRGQGGTDTQYF. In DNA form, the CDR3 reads TGCGCCAGCAGGGGACAGGGTGGCACAGATACGCAGTATTTT.

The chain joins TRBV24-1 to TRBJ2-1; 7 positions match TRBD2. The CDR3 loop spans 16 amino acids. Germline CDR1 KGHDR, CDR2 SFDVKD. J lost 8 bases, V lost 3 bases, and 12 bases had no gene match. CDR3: CATSDPSRAGVYEQFF. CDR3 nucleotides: TGTGCCACCAGTGATCCCAGCCGGGCGGGAGTCTATGAGCAGTTCTTC.

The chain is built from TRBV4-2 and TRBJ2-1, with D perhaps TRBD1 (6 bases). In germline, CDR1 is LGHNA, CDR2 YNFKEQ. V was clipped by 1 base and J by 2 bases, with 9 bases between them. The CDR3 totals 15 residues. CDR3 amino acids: CASSQGGGPYNEQFF. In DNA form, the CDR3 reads TGTGCCAGCAGCCAAGGAGGGGGTCCCTACAATGAGCAGTTCTTC.

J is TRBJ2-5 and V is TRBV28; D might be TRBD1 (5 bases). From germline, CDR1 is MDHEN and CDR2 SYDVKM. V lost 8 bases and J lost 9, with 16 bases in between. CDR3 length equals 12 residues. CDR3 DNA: TGTGCCAGCTTCCCGCCCCAAGGGGCCCAGTACTTC. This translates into CASFPPQGAQYF.

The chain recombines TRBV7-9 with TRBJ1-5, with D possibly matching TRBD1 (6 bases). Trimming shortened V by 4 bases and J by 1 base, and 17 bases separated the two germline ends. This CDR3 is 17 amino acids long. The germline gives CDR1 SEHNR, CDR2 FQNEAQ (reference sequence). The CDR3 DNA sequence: TGTGCCAGCAGCTCATACTCCCGACAGGCAAGCAATCAGCCCCAGCATTTT. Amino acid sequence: CASSSYSRQASNQPQHF.

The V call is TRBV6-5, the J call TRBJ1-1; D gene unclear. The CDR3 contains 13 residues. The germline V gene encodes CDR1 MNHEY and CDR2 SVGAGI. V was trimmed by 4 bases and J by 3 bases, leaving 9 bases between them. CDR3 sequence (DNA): TGTGCCAGCAGTTTCAGAGGGTACACTGAAGCTTTCTTT. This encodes CASSFRGYTEAFF.

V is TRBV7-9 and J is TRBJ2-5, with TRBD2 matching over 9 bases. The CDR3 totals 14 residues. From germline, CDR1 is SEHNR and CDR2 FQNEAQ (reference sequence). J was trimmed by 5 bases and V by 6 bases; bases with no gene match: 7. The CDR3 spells CASSLVAGVETQYF. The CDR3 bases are TGTGCCAGCAGTCTGGTAGCGGGAGTGGAGACCCAGTACTTC.

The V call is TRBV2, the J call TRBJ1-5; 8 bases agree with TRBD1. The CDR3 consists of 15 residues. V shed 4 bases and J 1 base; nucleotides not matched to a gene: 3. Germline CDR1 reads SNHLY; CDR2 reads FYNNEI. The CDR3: CASSGQGLSNQPQHF. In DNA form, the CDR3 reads TGTGCCAGCAGTGGACAGGGGTTGAGCAATCAGCCCCAGCATTTT.

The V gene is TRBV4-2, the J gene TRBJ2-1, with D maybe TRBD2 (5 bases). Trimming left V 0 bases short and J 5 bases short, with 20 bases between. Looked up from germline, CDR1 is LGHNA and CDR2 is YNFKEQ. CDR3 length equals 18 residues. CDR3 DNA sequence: TGTGCCAGCAGCCAAGATCGAATAGGAGTTCAGAGGGACAATGAGCAGTTCTTC. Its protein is CASSQDRIGVQRDNEQFF.

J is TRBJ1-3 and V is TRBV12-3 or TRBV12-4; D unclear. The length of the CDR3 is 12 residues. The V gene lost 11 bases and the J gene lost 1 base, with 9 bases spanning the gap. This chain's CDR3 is CASTFSGNTIYF. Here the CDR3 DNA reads TGTGCCTCAACTTTTTCTGGAAACACCATATATTTT.

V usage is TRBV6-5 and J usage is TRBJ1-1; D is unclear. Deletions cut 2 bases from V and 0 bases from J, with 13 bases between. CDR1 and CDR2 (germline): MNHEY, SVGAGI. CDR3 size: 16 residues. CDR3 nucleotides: TGTGCCAGCAGTTACGAGGTCCCGTTGCTGAACACTGAAGCTTTCTTT. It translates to CASSYEVPLLNTEAFF.

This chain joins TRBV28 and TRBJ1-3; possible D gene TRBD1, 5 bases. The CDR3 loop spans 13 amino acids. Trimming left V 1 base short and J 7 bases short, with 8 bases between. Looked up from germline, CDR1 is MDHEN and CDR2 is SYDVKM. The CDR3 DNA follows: TGTGCCAGCAGTTTATTTGCAGGGAACACCATATATTTT. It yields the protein CASSLFAGNTIYF.

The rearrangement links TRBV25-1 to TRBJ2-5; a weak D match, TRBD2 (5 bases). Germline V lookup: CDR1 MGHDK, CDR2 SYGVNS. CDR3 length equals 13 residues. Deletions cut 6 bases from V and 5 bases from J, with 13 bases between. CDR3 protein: CASSPPPGETQYF. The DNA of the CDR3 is TGTGCCAGCAGCCCCCCCCCGGGGGAGACCCAGTACTTC.

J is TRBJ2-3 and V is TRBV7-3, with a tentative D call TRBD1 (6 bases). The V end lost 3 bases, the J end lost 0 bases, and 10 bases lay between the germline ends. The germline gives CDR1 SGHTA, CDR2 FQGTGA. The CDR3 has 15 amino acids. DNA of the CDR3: TGTGCCAGCAGCTTGCGAGGACAGAGCACAGATACGCAGTATTTT. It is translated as CASSLRGQSTDTQYF.

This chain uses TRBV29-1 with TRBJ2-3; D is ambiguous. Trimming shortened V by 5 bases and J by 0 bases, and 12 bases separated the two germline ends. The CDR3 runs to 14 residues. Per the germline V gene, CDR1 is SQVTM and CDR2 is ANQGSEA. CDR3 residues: CSVRLSHSTDTQYF. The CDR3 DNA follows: TGCAGCGTTCGACTTTCTCATAGCACAGATACGCAGTATTTT.

This CDR3 is CASSGLTGRSAGELFF. The CDR3 bases are TGTGCCAGCAGTGGGCTGACAGGACGTTCGGCCGGGGAGCTGTTTTTT. The chain links TRBV28 to TRBJ2-2; possible D gene TRBD1, 6 bases. CDR3 size: 16 residues. V was pared by 5 bases and J by 6 bases, with 19 bases between. Per germline, CDR1 MDHEN and CDR2 SYDVKM.

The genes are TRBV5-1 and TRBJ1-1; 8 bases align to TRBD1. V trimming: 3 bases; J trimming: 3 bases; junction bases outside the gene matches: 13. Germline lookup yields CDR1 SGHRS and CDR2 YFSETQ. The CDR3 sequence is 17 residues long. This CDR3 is CASSSRTGIKVDTEAFF. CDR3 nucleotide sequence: TGCGCCAGCAGCTCAAGGACAGGGATCAAAGTGGACACTGAAGCTTTCTTT.

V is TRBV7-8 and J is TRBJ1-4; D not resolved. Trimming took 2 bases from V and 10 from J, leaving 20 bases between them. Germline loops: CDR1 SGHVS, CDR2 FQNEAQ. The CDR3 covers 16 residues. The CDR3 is CASSLFGRGLVGKLFF. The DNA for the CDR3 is TGTGCCAGCAGCTTATTTGGCCGAGGGTTGGTGGGAAAACTGTTTTTT. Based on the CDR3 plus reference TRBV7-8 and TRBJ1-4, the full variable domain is GAGVSQSPRYKVAKRGQDVALRCDPISGHVSLFWYQQALGQGPEFLTYFQNEAQLDKSGLPSDRFFAERPEGSVSTLKIQRTQQEDSAVYLCASSLFGRGLVGKLFFGSGTQLSVL.

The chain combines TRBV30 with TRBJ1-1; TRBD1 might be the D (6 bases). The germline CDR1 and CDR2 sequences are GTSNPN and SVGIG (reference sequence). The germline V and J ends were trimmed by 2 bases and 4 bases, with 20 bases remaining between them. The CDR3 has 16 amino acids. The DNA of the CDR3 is TGTGCCTGGAGTCTCCAAGGGGGGGTGCGAGGCACTGAAGCTTTCTTT. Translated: CAWSLQGGVRGTEAFF. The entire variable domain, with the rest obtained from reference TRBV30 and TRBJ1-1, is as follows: SQTIHQWPATLVQPVGSPLSLECTVEGTSNPNLYWYRQAAGRGLQLLFYSVGIGQISSEVPQNLSASRPQDRQFILSSKKLLLSDSGFYLCAWSLQGGVRGTEAFFGQGTRLTVV.

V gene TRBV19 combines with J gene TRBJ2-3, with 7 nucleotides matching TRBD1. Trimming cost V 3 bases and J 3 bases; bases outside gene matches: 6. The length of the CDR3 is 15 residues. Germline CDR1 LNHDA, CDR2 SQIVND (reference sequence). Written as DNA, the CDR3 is TGTGCCAGTAGTATCGGGACAGCGAAGACAGATACGCAGTATTTT. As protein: CASSIGTAKTDTQYF.

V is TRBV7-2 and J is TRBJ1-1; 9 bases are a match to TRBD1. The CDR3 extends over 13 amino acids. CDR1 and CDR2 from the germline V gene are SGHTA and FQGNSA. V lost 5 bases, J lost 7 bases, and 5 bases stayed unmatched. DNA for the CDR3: TGTGCCAGCAGCCTAACAGGGGGCGGTGAAGCTTTCTTT. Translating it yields CASSLTGGGEAFF.

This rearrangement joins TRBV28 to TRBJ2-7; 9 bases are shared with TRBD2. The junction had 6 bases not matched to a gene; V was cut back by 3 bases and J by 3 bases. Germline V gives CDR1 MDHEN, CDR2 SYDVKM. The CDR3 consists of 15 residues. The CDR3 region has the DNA TGTGCCAGCAGTTTTGCTAGCGGGATAAGCTACGAGCAGTACTTC. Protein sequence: CASSFASGISYEQYF.

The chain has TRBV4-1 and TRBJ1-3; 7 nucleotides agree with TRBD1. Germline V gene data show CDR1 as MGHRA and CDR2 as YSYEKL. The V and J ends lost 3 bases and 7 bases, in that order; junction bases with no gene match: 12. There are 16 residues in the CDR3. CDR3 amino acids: CASSHPQGPSFNTIYF. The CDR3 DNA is TGCGCCAGCAGCCACCCACAGGGGCCCTCCTTCAACACCATATATTTT.

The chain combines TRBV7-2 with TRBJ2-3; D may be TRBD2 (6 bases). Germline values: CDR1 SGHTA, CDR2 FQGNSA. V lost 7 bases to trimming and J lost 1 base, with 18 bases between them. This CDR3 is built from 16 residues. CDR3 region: CASTPSPGGGTDTQYF. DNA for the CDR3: TGTGCCAGCACCCCCTCCCCCGGGGGAGGCACAGATACGCAGTATTTT.

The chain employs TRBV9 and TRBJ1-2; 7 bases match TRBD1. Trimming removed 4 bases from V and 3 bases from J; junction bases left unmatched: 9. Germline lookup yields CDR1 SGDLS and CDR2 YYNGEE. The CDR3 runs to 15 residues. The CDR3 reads CASSLRTDRDYGYTF. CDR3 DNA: TGTGCCAGCAGCCTAAGAACAGACAGGGACTATGGCTACACCTTC.

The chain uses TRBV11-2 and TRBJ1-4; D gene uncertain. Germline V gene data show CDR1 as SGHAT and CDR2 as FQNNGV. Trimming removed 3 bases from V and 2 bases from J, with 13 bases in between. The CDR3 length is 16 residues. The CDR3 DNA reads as TGTGCCAGCAGCTTGTGGGCCGCGGGGACTAATGAAAAACTGTTTTTT. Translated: CASSLWAAGTNEKLFF.